Listed here are 32 T cell receptor beta chains from one sample, sequenced in a study of blood T cell repertoires in COVID-19. The assay was immunoSEQ multiplex PCR, and TCRdb's table has in-frame clones only and misses some. The sample has approximately 210,000 clones, 70% to 90% seen once. Sequencing was done on a sample of peripheral blood. The receptors originated from a woman in her thirties or forties who had recovered from COVID-19.

The chain employs TRBV6-5 and TRBJ2-5, with 12 bases matching TRBD2. Germline V lookup: CDR1 MNHEY, CDR2 SVGAGI. The CDR3 extends over 14 amino acids. V trimming: 5 bases; J trimming: 3 bases; junction bases outside the gene matches: 1. The CDR3 spells CASSRLAGEETQYF. In DNA, the CDR3 is TGTGCCAGCAGTCGACTAGCGGGAGAAGAGACCCAGTACTTC.

CDR3 loop: CASSMHTVAGDADTQYF. The CDR3 DNA is TGTGCCAGCAGCATGCACACCGTAGCGGGGGACGCAGATACGCAGTATTTT. V usage is TRBV7-2 and J usage is TRBJ2-3, with 9 bases matching TRBD2. Trimming cost V 5 bases and J 4 bases; bases outside gene matches: 13. Looked up from germline, CDR1 is SGHTA and CDR2 is FQGNSA. The CDR3 is 17 amino acids.

The chain is built from TRBV10-3 and TRBJ2-1; 8 bases agree with TRBD1. V was pared by 6 bases and J by 6 bases, with 10 bases of the junction left unmatched. The germline gives CDR1 ENHRY, CDR2 SYGVKD. The CDR3 has 15 amino acids. The CDR3 is CAISPGQDPSNEQFF. CDR3 coding DNA: TGTGCCATCAGCCCGGGACAGGATCCCTCCAATGAGCAGTTCTTC.

This clone was found a few times. The V gene is TRBV6-5, the J gene TRBJ2-7; tentatively, D is TRBD1 (7 bases). Germline loops: CDR1 MNHEY, CDR2 SVGAGI. This CDR3 spans 13 amino acids. V shed 1 base and J shed 6 bases, with 10 bases lying between them. The CDR3, as DNA: TGTGCCAGCAGTTACTTCCAGGGGGGCGAGCAGTACTTC. Protein: CASSYFQGGEQYF.

This rearrangement joins TRBV10-1 to TRBJ2-1, with 7 bases that match TRBD2. The V gene's germline CDR1 is WNHNN and CDR2 SYGVQD (reference sequence). CDR3 size: 19 residues. V shed 7 bases, J shed 1 base, and the junction held 19 bases outside the gene matches. CDR3 residues: CASTNESGRPSSSYNEQFF. The CDR3 DNA reads as TGCGCCAGCACCAATGAGTCCGGGAGGCCGTCCTCGTCCTACAATGAGCAGTTCTTC.

The chain uses TRBV5-1 and TRBJ2-1; TRBD2 matches 7 bases. Trimming removed 4 bases from V and 8 bases from J; junction bases left unmatched: 12. In germline, CDR1 is SGHRS, CDR2 YFSETQ. The CDR3 extends over 15 amino acids. This chain's CDR3 is CASSDSVREHYEQFF. The CDR3, as DNA: TGCGCCAGCAGCGACTCGGTGCGGGAGCACTATGAGCAGTTCTTC.

This rearrangement joins TRBV20-1 to TRBJ2-1; D might be TRBD2 (5 bases). The V gene's germline CDR1 is DFQATT and CDR2 SNEGSKA (reference sequence). The CDR3 loop spans 16 amino acids. V shed 3 bases and J shed 1 base, with 16 bases lying between them. The CDR3 spells CSASLAGERSYNEQFF. The CDR3 region has the DNA TGCAGTGCTAGTTTGGCCGGGGAGCGGTCCTACAATGAGCAGTTCTTC.

The V and J genes are TRBV2 and TRBJ1-1; tentatively, D is TRBD1 (6 bases). CDR3 length: 17 residues. The V end was cut by 4 bases, the J end by 0 bases, with 18 bases between. Germline CDR1 SNHLY, CDR2 FYNNEI. CDR3 amino acids: CASSGGDGGPMNTEAFF. In DNA form, the CDR3 reads TGTGCCAGCAGTGGGGGAGACGGGGGGCCTATGAACACTGAAGCTTTCTTT.

V usage is TRBV4-2 and J usage is TRBJ2-7, with 11 bases identical to TRBD2. V shed 0 bases and J 1 base; nucleotides not matched to a gene: 2. The CDR3 has 16 residues. Germline lookup yields CDR1 LGHNA and CDR2 YNFKEQ. CDR3 loop: CASSQEPSGGSYEQYF. In DNA form, the CDR3 reads TGTGCCAGCAGCCAAGAACCTAGCGGGGGGTCCTACGAGCAGTACTTC.

The chain links TRBV2 to TRBJ2-6; TRBD2 agrees at 9 bases. The CDR3 is 13 amino acids. V lost 7 bases and J lost 14; bases outside the gene matches: 9. Germline CDR1 is SNHLY and CDR2 is FYNNEI. The CDR3 sequence is CASIPAGGSILTF. CDR3 nucleotides: TGTGCCAGCATCCCAGCGGGAGGTTCAATCCTGACTTTC.

As concerns this clone: At one end the junction does not follow the germline gene, possibly because of a read error. The chain combines TRBV6-5 with TRBJ2-1, with D tentatively TRBD2 (6 bases). The CDR3 totals 13 residues. Germline-derived CDR1 and CDR2 are MNHEY and SVGAGI. Written as DNA, the CDR3 is TGTGCCAGCAGGACTAGTGGGGGAAAGGAGCAGATCTTC. Encoded protein: CASRTSGGKEQIF.

The V and J genes are TRBV19 and TRBJ1-4; D possibly corresponds to TRBD1 (5 bases). Germline CDR1 and CDR2: LNHDA and SQIVND (reference sequence). V lost 7 bases and J 6 bases, leaving 18 bases between the germline ends. The CDR3 runs to 15 residues. This CDR3 is CASTPEGKRHEKLFF. CDR3 bases: TGTGCCAGTACCCCGGAGGGGAAGAGGCATGAAAAACTGTTTTTT.

In DNA form, the CDR3 reads TGTGCCATCAGTGAAAGACTTGGGCAGGGGTCGGATACGCAGTATTTT. This sequence encodes CAISERLGQGSDTQYF. The V and J genes are TRBV10-3 and TRBJ2-3; D may be TRBD1 (6 bases). V dropped 3 bases and J dropped 6 bases, with 19 bases sitting between them. Germline CDR1 ENHRY, CDR2 SYGVKD. The CDR3 is 16 residues long.

The genes are TRBV5-6 and TRBJ2-7; D is unclear. V was cut by 2 bases and J by 0 bases, with 9 bases left in between. The CDR3 is made up of 14 amino acids. Germline CDR1 is SGHDT and CDR2 is YYEEEE. The CDR3 region is CASSFAGYSYEQYF. The CDR3 nucleotides read TGTGCCAGCAGCTTCGCCGGGTACTCCTACGAGCAGTACTTC.

CDR3 nucleotides: TGTGCCAGCAGTGAACAAGGCCGGGGTTCGAGAGAAGCTTTCTTT. Residues: CASSEQGRGSREAFF. The J gene is TRBJ1-1, the V gene TRBV2, with unresolved D. This CDR3 contains 15 residues. Trimming took 2 bases from V and 8 from J, leaving 18 bases between them. Germline V gene sequence: CDR1 SNHLY, CDR2 FYNNEI.

J is TRBJ2-6 and V is TRBV12-5; no firm D call. CDR3 length: 15 amino acids. Per the germline V gene, CDR1 is LGHNT and CDR2 is FRNRAP. V shed 1 base and J shed 0 bases, with 4 bases lying between them. For the CDR3, the DNA is TGTGCTAGTGGTTTGGGACACTCTGGGGCCAACGTCCTGACTTTC. Protein: CASGLGHSGANVLTF.

V gene TRBV5-3 combines with J gene TRBJ2-7; 8 nucleotides agree with TRBD1. TRBV5-3 is an ORF for which the function is uncertain. The V gene end was trimmed by 4 bases and the J gene end by 3 bases; junction bases not matched to a gene: 9. CDR3 length: 15 amino acids. CDR3 region: CARSPYRDRHYEQYF. The CDR3 nucleotides read TGTGCCAGAAGCCCGTACCGGGACAGGCACTACGAGCAGTACTTC.

The chain joins TRBV7-2 to TRBJ2-1; D may be TRBD1 (6 bases). The CDR3 runs 16 residues. The V and J ends lost 4 bases and 2 bases respectively, with 15 bases between them. The germline V gene encodes CDR1 SGHTA and CDR2 FQGNSA. Here the CDR3 DNA reads TGTGCCAGCAGCTCCATCGCCGGGACAACCTACAATGAGCAGTTCTTC. Protein sequence: CASSSIAGTTYNEQFF.

This clone was detected a few times. This sequence joins TRBV28 and TRBJ2-6; 7 bases match TRBD1. CDR3 length: 14 amino acids. V dropped 6 bases and J dropped 2; count of bases not matched to a gene: 1. The germline V gene has CDR1 MDHEN and CDR2 SYDVKM. This CDR3 is CASRTGTGANVLTF. In DNA, the CDR3 is TGTGCCAGCAGGACAGGGACTGGGGCCAACGTCCTGACTTTC.

This clone was counted a single time. This chain uses TRBV6-5 with TRBJ1-2, with TRBD1 matching 7 bases. The V and J ends lost 6 bases and 5 bases, in that order; junction bases with no gene match: 9. This CDR3 is 14 amino acids long. Germline CDR1 MNHEY, CDR2 SVGAGI. CDR3 protein: CASRPTGVGYGYTF. The CDR3 bases are TGTGCCAGCAGGCCAACAGGGGTGGGGTATGGCTACACCTTC.

V usage is TRBV19 and J usage is TRBJ1-5; the D is unclear. The CDR3 totals 15 residues. The germline V gene encodes CDR1 LNHDA and CDR2 SQIVND (reference sequence). V lost 0 bases and J 6 bases, leaving 12 bases between the germline ends. The chain's CDR3 is CASSIEAREGQPQHF. The DNA of the CDR3 is TGTGCCAGTAGTATAGAAGCCCGGGAGGGTCAGCCCCAGCATTTT.

CDR3 amino acids: CASSQRRILDRNEETQYF. The CDR3 coding sequence is TGCGCCAGCAGCCAGAGACGAATCTTAGACAGAAACGAAGAGACCCAGTACTTC. The chain combines TRBV4-1 with TRBJ2-5; a weak D match, TRBD1 (5 bases). Looked up from germline, CDR1 is MGHRA and CDR2 is YSYEKL. Trimming removed 3 bases from V and 3 bases from J, with 23 bases in between. The CDR3 sequence is 18 residues long.

The CDR3 is CASSKVSVYRKFEAFF. The CDR3 nucleotides are TGTGCCAGCAGCAAAGTATCGGTATACAGGAAATTCGAAGCTTTCTTT. The chain uses TRBV21-1 and TRBJ1-1; the table's D call TRBD1 went unverified against the DNA. TRBV21-1 is a pseudogene. The CDR3 runs to 16 residues.

The chain uses TRBV19 and TRBJ2-7; 7 bases agree with TRBD2. The CDR3 sequence is 15 residues long. Losses at the gene ends were 3 bases for V and 0 bases for J; bases not matched to a gene: 5. The germline CDR1 and CDR2 sequences are LNHDA and SQIVND (reference sequence). The CDR3, as DNA: TGTGCCAGTAGTATCCTGGCGGGAGACTCCTACGAGCAGTACTTC. This codes for CASSILAGDSYEQYF.

This chain joins TRBV28 and TRBJ1-3, with D uncertain. The CDR3 consists of 14 residues. V was shortened by 4 bases and J by 3 bases, with 10 bases between the two germline ends. Germline V gene data show CDR1 as MDHEN and CDR2 as SYDVKM. The DNA for the CDR3 is TGTGCCAGCAGTTCCAATGTAGTTGGAAACACCATATATTTT. Residues: CASSSNVVGNTIYF.

The chain uses TRBV15 and TRBJ1-4; no clear D. The V end was cut by 0 bases, the J end by 7 bases, with 18 bases between. Germline-derived CDR1 and CDR2 are LNHNV and YYDKDF (reference sequence). There are 17 residues in the CDR3. The CDR3 protein is CATSRDYGEGRGEKLFF. CDR3 bases: TGTGCCACCAGCAGAGATTACGGTGAAGGGAGAGGTGAAAAACTGTTTTTT.

This clone was detected a few times. The gene calls are TRBV5-1 and TRBJ2-1; 8 bases are shared with TRBD2. Trimming took 0 bases from V and 6 from J; bases not matched to a gene: 2. Germline CDR1 is SGHRS and CDR2 is YFSETQ. The CDR3 is made up of 14 amino acids. The CDR3 DNA is TGCGCCAGCAGCTTGGGCGGGAGGACCAATGAGCAGTTCTTC. Encoded protein: CASSLGGRTNEQFF.

The chain combines TRBV7-3 with TRBJ2-5; the match to TRBD1 covers 7 bases. Unmatched junction bases numbered 7, after V lost 5 bases and J lost 7 bases. The CDR3 is made up of 13 amino acids. Germline loops: CDR1 SGHTA, CDR2 FQGTGA. The CDR3 region has the DNA TGTGCCAGCAGCCTGACAGGGTTGGGGACCCAGTACTTC. This gives the protein CASSLTGLGTQYF.

CDR3 amino acids: CAGRTSGDNEQFF. In nucleotides, the CDR3 is TGTGCCGGCCGGACTAGCGGGGACAATGAGCAGTTCTTC. The V call is TRBV28, the J call TRBJ2-1; TRBD2 matches 12 bases. The ends lost 11 bases at V and 5 bases at J; junction bases unmatched: 4. CDR1 is MDHEN, CDR2 SYDVKM, per germline. CDR3 size: 13 residues.

The chain recombines TRBV5-1 with TRBJ2-5; 7 nucleotides match TRBD1. V trimming: 4 bases; J trimming: 1 base; junction bases outside the gene matches: 7. Germline assignment: CDR1 SGHRS and CDR2 YFSETQ. CDR3 length equals 15 residues. The CDR3 loop reads CASSPITGAQETQYF. Here the CDR3 DNA reads TGCGCCAGCAGCCCAATCACAGGGGCCCAAGAGACCCAGTACTTC.

DNA for the CDR3: TGTGCCAGCACTAGACTAGCGGGAGCGGAAAATGAGCAGTTCTTC. Amino acids: CASTRLAGAENEQFF. The rearrangement joins TRBV6-5 to TRBJ2-1, with 12 bases that match TRBD2. Per germline, CDR1 MNHEY and CDR2 SVGAGI. This CDR3 comprises 15 residues. V lost 7 bases, J lost 7 bases, and 8 bases stayed unmatched.

The chain employs TRBV5-1 and TRBJ1-3; the D gene is possibly TRBD1 (5 bases). Trimming removed 0 bases from V and 0 bases from J, with 13 bases in between. CDR1 and CDR2 (germline): SGHRS, YFSETQ. The CDR3 covers 17 residues. CDR3 DNA sequence: TGCGCCAGCAGCTTGGGGAAGACAGTCCACTCTGGAAACACCATATATTTT. Translated: CASSLGKTVHSGNTIYF.